This TCR beta chain was captured in a study of patients and donors after allogeneic stem cell transplantation. Germline CDR1 is ENHRY and CDR2 is SYGVKD. Trimming pared 2 bases from V and 2 bases from J, leaving 13 bases between. The CDR3 runs to 15 residues. MiXCR, run by TCRdb on the RT-PCR reads, gives a single entry per CDR3 protein. This table has about a million distinct CDR3 sequences, under 20% appearing once. This receptor was identified in a human donor who was either an allogeneic HSCT recipient or a stem cell or donor lymphocyte infusion donor (not recorded which). It is not recorded whose cells these are; they may come from a transplant donor. The sequencing sample was made of blood, either unsorted or a sorted T cell fraction (not recorded which). The genes are TRBV10-3 and TRBJ2-7; TRBD1 might be the D (6 bases). CDR3 amino acids: CAISEGGRDTYEQYF. The CDR3 DNA is TGTGCCATCAGTGAGGGCGGTCGGGACACCTACGAGCAGTACTTC.